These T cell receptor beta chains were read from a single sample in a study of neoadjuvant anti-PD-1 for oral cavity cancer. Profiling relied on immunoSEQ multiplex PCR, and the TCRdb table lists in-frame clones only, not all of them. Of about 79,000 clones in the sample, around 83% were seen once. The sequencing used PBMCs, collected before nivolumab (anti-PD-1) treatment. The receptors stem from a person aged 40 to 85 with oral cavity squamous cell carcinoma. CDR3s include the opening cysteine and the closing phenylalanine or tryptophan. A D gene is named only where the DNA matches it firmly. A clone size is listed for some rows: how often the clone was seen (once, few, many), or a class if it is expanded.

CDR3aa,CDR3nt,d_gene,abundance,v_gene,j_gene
CAISESNRGAYEKLFF,TGTGCCATCAGTGAGTCGAATCGGGGGGCATATGAAAAACTGTTTTTT,-,-,TRBV10-3,TRBJ1-4
CASSARGSNEKLFF,TGTGCCAGCAGCGCTCGGGGCTCTAATGAAAAACTGTTTTTT,-,-,TRBV25-1,TRBJ1-4
CASSLAGEQYF,TGTGCCAGCAGCTTAGCTGGCGAGCAGTACTTC,-,-,TRBV7-9,TRBJ2-7
CASSSRLAIYNEQFF,TGTGCCAGCAGCTCCCGACTAGCAATATACAATGAGCAGTTCTTC,TRBD2,-,TRBV11-3,TRBJ2-1
CASSFAFGNQPQHF,TGTGCCAGCAGTTTCGCCTTTGGCAATCAGCCCCAGCATTTT,-,-,TRBV28,TRBJ1-5
CASSKSPPGTGQETQYF,TGTGCCAGTAGTAAATCCCCCCCAGGGACAGGGCAAGAGACCCAGTACTTC,TRBD1,-,TRBV19,TRBJ2-5
CASSFRDASYEQYF,TGTGCCAGCAGCTTCCGGGACGCCTCCTACGAGCAGTACTTC,-,-,TRBV7-9,TRBJ2-7
CASSSGTSGRLRDTQYF,TGCGCCAGCAGCTCGGGAACTAGCGGGAGGCTCAGGGATACGCAGTATTTT,TRBD2,few,TRBV5-1,TRBJ2-3
CASSLAAKGAYEQYF,TGTGCCAGCAGCTTGGCCGCGAAGGGGGCCTACGAGCAGTACTTC,-,-,TRBV5-4,TRBJ2-7
CASSPNVGGNSYEQYF,TGTGCCAGCTCACCTAACGTAGGGGGGAACTCCTACGAGCAGTACTTC,-,once,TRBV18,TRBJ2-7
CASSRDRMRDTQYF,TGTGCCAGCAGCCGCGACAGGATGCGGGATACGCAGTATTTT,-,-,TRBV5-5,TRBJ2-3
CASSLRDLNTEAFF,TGTGCCAGCAGTTTACGGGACCTGAACACTGAAGCTTTCTTT,-,-,TRBV27,TRBJ1-1
CASSLSWVSYEQYF,TGCGCCAGCAGCTTATCTTGGGTATCCTACGAGCAGTACTTC,-,few,TRBV5-1,TRBJ2-7
CASSLIQSMGGELFF,TGTGCCAGCAGCTTAATACAGTCGATGGGCGGGGAGCTGTTTTTT,-,once,TRBV7-9,TRBJ2-2
CASTESYPPMNPPMNTEAFF,TGCGCCAGCACAGAATCATATCCACCTATGAATCCACCTATGAACACTGAAGCTTTCTTT,-,-,TRBV10-1,TRBJ1-1
CSDLRVSFGTEAFF,TGCAGCGATCTAAGGGTAAGCTTTGGCACTGAAGCTTTCTTT,-,-,TRBV29-1,TRBJ1-1
CASSLALDRLNEQFF,TGCGCCAGCAGCTTGGCCCTGGACAGGCTTAATGAGCAGTTCTTC,TRBD1,-,TRBV5-1,TRBJ2-1
CASGKIRGENYMSYNEQFF,TGTGCCAGTGGGAAGATAAGAGGGGAGAACTACATGAGCTACAATGAGCAGTTCTTC,-,-,TRBV6-4,TRBJ2-1
CASSYSGGPGYTF,TGTGCCAGCAGTTACTCAGGCGGGCCGGGCTACACCTTC,-,-,TRBV6-5,TRBJ1-2
CASSQDRGSDTQYF,TGCGCCAGCAGCCAAGACCGCGGCTCGGATACGCAGTATTTT,-,-,TRBV4-1,TRBJ2-3
CAISEGQGARDQPQHF,TGTGCCATCAGTGAGGGACAGGGGGCGCGGGATCAGCCCCAGCATTTT,TRBD1,-,TRBV10-3,TRBJ1-5
CASSPPQNTGELFF,TGTGCCAGCTCACCACCACAAAACACCGGGGAGCTGTTTTTT,-,-,TRBV18,TRBJ2-2
CASSPYGQAEKLFF,TGTGCCAGCTCACCATACGGCCAGGCTGAAAAACTGTTTTTT,-,-,TRBV18,TRBJ1-4
CASGGVSSTDTQYF,TGCGCCAGCGGAGGAGTTTCTAGCACAGATACGCAGTATTTT,-,once,TRBV10-1,TRBJ2-3
CAWSRPTGGGLNTEAFF,TGTGCCTGGAGTCGCCCCACAGGGGGCGGCTTGAACACTGAAGCTTTCTTT,TRBD1,-,TRBV30,TRBJ1-1
CASSLAPGGQETQYF,TGCGCCAGCAGCCTGGCCCCGGGGGGTCAAGAGACCCAGTACTTC,TRBD2,-,TRBV5-1,TRBJ2-5
CASSQAGLAGVAKNIQYF,TGTGCCAGCAGCCAAGCCGGACTAGCGGGGGTAGCCAAAAACATTCAGTACTTC,TRBD2,-,TRBV4-2,TRBJ2-4
CASSSAGAADYEQYF,TGTGCCAGCAGCTCAGCAGGGGCAGCCGACTACGAGCAGTACTTC,-,-,TRBV7-8,TRBJ2-7
CASSVAGANTGELFF,TGTGCCAGCAGCGTAGCGGGGGCGAACACCGGGGAGCTGTTTTTT,-,once,TRBV9,TRBJ2-2
CASSQDELARAQPQHF,TGCGCCAGCAGCCAAGATGAATTGGCGAGGGCTCAGCCCCAGCATTTT,-,-,TRBV4-1,TRBJ1-5
CASSPGLEGYEQYF,TGTGCCAGCAGCCCGGGACTAGAAGGATACGAGCAGTACTTC,TRBD2,-,TRBV13,TRBJ2-7
CASSRLGISTDTQYF,TGTGCCAGCAGCCGACTAGGGATCAGCACAGATACGCAGTATTTT,-,-,TRBV14,TRBJ2-3
CASSPGQGGYGYTF,TGCGCCAGCAGCCCAGGACAGGGGGGCTATGGCTACACCTTC,TRBD1,-,TRBV4-1,TRBJ1-2
CAWRYRGARFYGYTF,TGTGCCTGGCGATACAGGGGGGCGCGGTTCTATGGCTACACCTTC,TRBD1,-,TRBV30,TRBJ1-2
CASSLERYSYNEQFF,TGTGCCAGCAGCTTAGAGCGTTACTCCTACAATGAGCAGTTCTTC,-,-,TRBV7-2,TRBJ2-1
CASTGQGSRAFF,TGTGCCAGCACCGGACAGGGAAGTCGAGCTTTCTTT,TRBD1,-,TRBV2,TRBJ1-1
CASSFAGLPGGRNTGELFF,TGTGCCAGCAGCTTCGCAGGACTACCGGGCGGGCGGAACACCGGGGAGCTGTTTTTT,-,-,TRBV7-9,TRBJ2-2
CASRHTYEQYF,TGTGCCAGCAGGCATACCTACGAGCAGTACTTC,-,-,TRBV6-5,TRBJ2-7
CASSLAGGTGGNTIYF,TGCGCCAGCAGCTTGGCTGGCGGGACGGGGGGAAACACCATATATTTT,-,-,TRBV5-1,TRBJ1-3
CASSLDRSSNEKLFF,TGCGCCAGCAGCTTGGACAGGTCCAGTAATGAAAAACTGTTTTTT,-,-,TRBV5-1,TRBJ1-4
CASSVGDRVYEQYF,TGTGCCAGCAGCGTGGGGGACAGGGTCTACGAGCAGTACTTC,TRBD1,-,TRBV9,TRBJ2-7
CAGRWEGSSYEQYF,TGTGCCGGTCGATGGGAGGGTAGCTCCTACGAGCAGTACTTC,TRBD2,-,TRBV2,TRBJ2-7
CAWSVLPLDGYTF,TGTGCCTGGAGTGTACTCCCACTTGATGGCTACACCTTC,-,once,TRBV30,TRBJ1-2
CASPTAGNQETQYF,TGCGCCAGCCCCACAGCGGGGAACCAAGAGACCCAGTACTTC,TRBD2,-,TRBV10-2,TRBJ2-5
CASSIRLGVYGYTF,TGTGCCAGTAGTATCCGACTAGGGGTTTATGGCTACACCTTC,-,-,TRBV19,TRBJ1-2
CASRDLRGIDSSYEQYF,TGTGCCAGCAGGGACCTTCGGGGTATAGACAGCTCCTACGAGCAGTACTTC,-,-,TRBV2,TRBJ2-7
CASSPEVNTGELFF,TGTGCCAGCAGTCCAGAGGTCAACACCGGGGAGCTGTTTTTT,-,-,TRBV11-3,TRBJ2-2
CASSQVGAGLSGELFF,TGTGCCAGCAGCCAAGTGGGAGCGGGGTTGTCCGGGGAGCTGTTTTTT,TRBD2,-,TRBV14,TRBJ2-2
CASSLGQGQGYTF,TGTGCCAGCAGCTTAGGGCAGGGTCAGGGCTACACCTTC,-,-,TRBV7-8,TRBJ1-2
CASSPRTASYEQYF,TGTGCCAGCTCACCTCGTACAGCATCCTACGAGCAGTACTTC,-,-,TRBV18,TRBJ2-7
CSVTGTGANVLTF,TGCAGCGTTACAGGGACAGGGGCCAACGTCCTGACTTTC,-,-,TRBV29-1,TRBJ2-6
CAISGTSGRKDEQFF,TGTGCCATCAGTGGGACTAGCGGGAGGAAGGATGAGCAGTTCTTC,TRBD2,-,TRBV10-3,TRBJ2-1
CASSLGQLTGELFF,TGTGCCAGCAGCTTAGGACAGCTGACCGGGGAGCTGTTTTTT,-,-,TRBV7-6,TRBJ2-2
CASSLGPGLAGGFSDTQYF,TGTGCCAGCAGCTTAGGTCCGGGACTAGCGGGGGGATTCTCAGATACGCAGTATTTT,TRBD2,-,TRBV7-2,TRBJ2-3
CASSLWTLGVTDTQYF,TGTGCCAGCAGTTTATGGACATTGGGAGTCACAGATACGCAGTATTTT,-,-,TRBV28,TRBJ2-3
CASSPQRNQPQHF,TGTGCCAGTAGTCCCCAGAGAAATCAGCCCCAGCATTTT,-,-,TRBV19,TRBJ1-5
CASSQGSSYEQYF,TGCGCCAGCAGCCAAGGTAGTTCCTACGAGCAGTACTTC,-,-,TRBV4-1,TRBJ2-7
CASRAMAYGYTF,TGTGCCAGCAGAGCCATGGCCTATGGCTACACCTTC,-,-,TRBV5-6,TRBJ1-2
CASSPLQGEAFF,TGTGCCAGCTCACCTTTACAGGGGGAAGCTTTCTTT,TRBD1,-,TRBV18,TRBJ1-1
CASIMVDTEAFF,TGTGCCAGCATCATGGTGGACACTGAAGCTTTCTTT,-,-,TRBV2,TRBJ1-1